Listed below are T cell receptor beta chains from one sample, sequenced in a study of vaccination and CD4 T cells after COVID-19. MiXCR, run by TCRdb on the PCR reads, gives a single entry per CDR3 protein. Of about 18,000 distinct CDR3 sequences listed, 45% to 60% were seen once; the top ten hold roughly 7.9%. Their specific antigens are unknown. Input material: CD4+ T cells from blood, cultured in vitro. Receptors originate from a human donor who had recovered from COVID-19. Each CDR3 is given with its conserved first and last residue. The order of the fields is clone size, V gene, J gene, D gene, CDR3 DNA, CDR3 protein. A D gene is named only where the DNA matches it firmly. Where a row states a size, it is once, few, many or the class of an expanded clone; other rows omit it.

clone size: -; V gene: TRBV18; J gene: TRBJ2-5; D gene: -; CDR3 DNA: TGTGCCAGCTCGCCGGAGGGGACCCAGTACTTC; CDR3 protein: CASSPEGTQYF
clone size: -; V gene: TRBV19; J gene: TRBJ2-7; D gene: TRBD2; CDR3 DNA: TGTGCCAGTAGTCCGTTAGCGGGAGGAGGCCCCTACGAGCAGTACTTC; CDR3 protein: CASSPLAGGGPYEQYF
clone size: -; V gene: TRBV21-1; J gene: TRBJ1-5; D gene: -; CDR3 DNA: TGTGCCAGCACCAACCCTGGGGGGGGGCAAGGGGCCCTCAATCAGCCCCAGCATTTT; CDR3 protein: CASTNPGGGQGALNQPQHF
clone size: -; V gene: TRBV10-3; J gene: TRBJ2-5; D gene: -; CDR3 DNA: TGTGCCGCAGCGGGACAGGCAGAGACCCAGTACTTC; CDR3 protein: CAAAGQAETQYF
clone size: -; V gene: TRBV6-4; J gene: TRBJ1-1; D gene: -; CDR3 DNA: TGTGCCAGCAGGCTGAGGGCCAGGGACACTGAAGCTTTCTTT; CDR3 protein: CASRLRARDTEAFF
clone size: few; V gene: TRBV6-2/TRBV6-3; J gene: TRBJ1-2; D gene: -; CDR3 DNA: TGTGCCAGCACGACGGGGAACTATGGCTACACCTTC; CDR3 protein: CASTTGNYGYTF
clone size: -; V gene: TRBV27; J gene: TRBJ2-1; D gene: TRBD2; CDR3 DNA: TGTGCCAGCAGTTTGGGAAGAGCGGGAGGGCCGAGCAATGAGCAGTTCTTC; CDR3 protein: CASSLGRAGGPSNEQFF
clone size: -; V gene: TRBV6-1; J gene: TRBJ1-6; D gene: -; CDR3 DNA: TGTGCCAGCGGGCAGAAAAATTCACCCCTCCACTTT; CDR3 protein: CASGQKNSPLHF
clone size: once; V gene: TRBV29-1; J gene: TRBJ1-1; D gene: TRBD1; CDR3 DNA: TGCAGCGTTGAGGGGACAGGAGGGACTGAAGCTTTCTTT; CDR3 protein: CSVEGTGGTEAFF
clone size: few; V gene: TRBV20-1; J gene: TRBJ1-5; D gene: TRBD1; CDR3 DNA: TGCAGTGCTGGACGACAGGGAGGGCCCCAGCATTTT; CDR3 protein: CSAGRQGGPQHF
clone size: -; V gene: TRBV10-1; J gene: TRBJ2-2; D gene: -; CDR3 DNA: TGCGCCAGCAGTGAGGCCAGGGCCCTAGGCGGGGAGCTGTTTTTT; CDR3 protein: CASSEARALGGELFF
clone size: few; V gene: TRBV20-1; J gene: TRBJ2-3; D gene: -; CDR3 DNA: TGCAGTGCTAGACTGCCGGGGCCAGATACGCAGTATTTT; CDR3 protein: CSARLPGPDTQYF
clone size: -; V gene: TRBV20-1; J gene: TRBJ2-7; D gene: -; CDR3 DNA: TGCAGTGCTAGCTCGGGTCACGAGCAGTACTTC; CDR3 protein: CSASSGHEQYF
clone size: -; V gene: TRBV28; J gene: TRBJ2-5; D gene: -; CDR3 DNA: TGTGCCAGCAGTCCCCCGGAGGGAGGAGGGGAGACCCAGTACTTC; CDR3 protein: CASSPPEGGGETQYF
clone size: -; V gene: TRBV29-1; J gene: TRBJ2-7; D gene: -; CDR3 DNA: TGCAGCTACGGACACCTTCGGAGCTGGAGACAACCCTTTGACGAGCAGTACTTC; CDR3 protein: CSYGHLRSWRQPFDEQYF
clone size: -; V gene: TRBV27; J gene: TRBJ1-5; D gene: TRBD1; CDR3 DNA: TGTGCCAGCAGTTTCGGGGCAGGGGGAAATCAGCCCCAGCATTTT; CDR3 protein: CASSFGAGGNQPQHF
clone size: -; V gene: TRBV5-4; J gene: TRBJ1-2; D gene: TRBD1; CDR3 DNA: TGTGCCAGCAGCACCAACCAGGGGGTATATGGCTACACCTTC; CDR3 protein: CASSTNQGVYGYTF
clone size: once; V gene: TRBV27; J gene: TRBJ1-5; D gene: -; CDR3 DNA: TGTGCCAGCAGCCCATTTTTCGGGACCCCTAGCAATCAGCCCCAGCATTTT; CDR3 protein: CASSPFFGTPSNQPQHF
clone size: -; V gene: TRBV20-1; J gene: TRBJ1-4; D gene: -; CDR3 DNA: TGCAGTGCTAGAGATACCGCAACTAATGAAAAACTGTTTTTT; CDR3 protein: CSARDTATNEKLFF
clone size: -; V gene: TRBV12-5; J gene: TRBJ2-5; D gene: TRBD1; CDR3 DNA: TGTGCTAGTGGTTCCCGGGACAGGGCCCTTACCCCCCAGTACTTC; CDR3 protein: CASGSRDRALTPQYF
clone size: few; V gene: TRBV20-1; J gene: TRBJ2-5; D gene: -; CDR3 DNA: TGCAGTGCCGGGGAGGTTGGCGTAGAGACCCAGTACTTC; CDR3 protein: CSAGEVGVETQYF
clone size: -; V gene: TRBV20-1; J gene: TRBJ2-2; D gene: -; CDR3 DNA: TGCAGTGCTAGGGGGGGCTCCGGGACAACGAACACCGGGGAGCTGTTTTTT; CDR3 protein: CSARGGSGTTNTGELFF
clone size: few; V gene: TRBV27; J gene: TRBJ1-2; D gene: -; CDR3 DNA: TGTGCCAGCGGGCGTCCGGACTCTATCGGGGGCTACACCTTC; CDR3 protein: CASGRPDSIGGYTF
clone size: -; V gene: TRBV28; J gene: TRBJ1-2; D gene: -; CDR3 DNA: TGTGCCAGCAGTATCCGGGGGACGGCCTTAGGCTACACCTTC; CDR3 protein: CASSIRGTALGYTF
clone size: -; V gene: TRBV7-2; J gene: TRBJ2-5; D gene: -; CDR3 DNA: TGTGCCAGCAGCTTACGGTTGGGTAGTGAGACCCAGTACTTC; CDR3 protein: CASSLRLGSETQYF
clone size: -; V gene: TRBV7-3; J gene: TRBJ2-1; D gene: TRBD2; CDR3 DNA: TGTGCCAGCTCAAGCGGGAGGGCCAACAATGAGCAGTTCTTC; CDR3 protein: CASSSGRANNEQFF
clone size: once; V gene: TRBV20-1; J gene: TRBJ2-7; D gene: TRBD2; CDR3 DNA: TGCAGTGCTAGCGGTCTAGCGGGAGGTTTGAACGAGCAGTACTTC; CDR3 protein: CSASGLAGGLNEQYF
clone size: -; V gene: TRBV4-2; J gene: TRBJ1-3; D gene: TRBD1; CDR3 DNA: TGTGCCAGCAGCCAAGCGGGACAGGCAGACACCATATATTTT; CDR3 protein: CASSQAGQADTIYF
clone size: once; V gene: TRBV20-1; J gene: TRBJ1-2; D gene: -; CDR3 DNA: TGCAGTGCTAGTAGACAGGACTATGGCTACACCTTC; CDR3 protein: CSASRQDYGYTF
clone size: -; V gene: TRBV5-1; J gene: TRBJ2-1; D gene: -; CDR3 DNA: TGCGCCAGCAGCTTGGCGGCAGGCTCCTACAATGAGCAGTTCTTC; CDR3 protein: CASSLAAGSYNEQFF
clone size: -; V gene: TRBV6-1; J gene: TRBJ1-5; D gene: TRBD1; CDR3 DNA: TGTGCCAGCAGTGGACAGGGACGGAGCAATCAGCCCCAGCATTTT; CDR3 protein: CASSGQGRSNQPQHF
clone size: -; V gene: TRBV6-4; J gene: TRBJ2-1; D gene: -; CDR3 DNA: TGTGCCAGCAGCCTAGAATGGGGGGATGAGCAGTTCTTC; CDR3 protein: CASSLEWGDEQFF
clone size: -; V gene: TRBV10-3; J gene: TRBJ1-2; D gene: -; CDR3 DNA: TGTGCCATCAGTGACCAAAAAACTGGCTACACCTTC; CDR3 protein: CAISDQKTGYTF
clone size: -; V gene: TRBV7-9; J gene: TRBJ1-4; D gene: -; CDR3 DNA: TGTGCCAGCAGCCGTCAGGGTTTGGCGAAACTGTTTTTT; CDR3 protein: CASSRQGLAKLFF
clone size: -; V gene: TRBV2; J gene: TRBJ1-2; D gene: TRBD1; CDR3 DNA: TGTGCCAGCAAAGGACAGGGGGAACCTATAGGCTACACCTTC; CDR3 protein: CASKGQGEPIGYTF
clone size: -; V gene: TRBV11-3; J gene: TRBJ1-1; D gene: TRBD1; CDR3 DNA: TGTGCCAGCAGCTCCTACAGGGGGACGAACACTGAAGCTTTCTTT; CDR3 protein: CASSSYRGTNTEAFF
clone size: few; V gene: TRBV20-1; J gene: TRBJ2-2; D gene: TRBD2; CDR3 DNA: TGCAGTGCTTCCGGGACTAGAGGAACCGGGGAGCTGTTTTTT; CDR3 protein: CSASGTRGTGELFF
clone size: -; V gene: TRBV4-2; J gene: TRBJ2-1; D gene: TRBD2; CDR3 DNA: TGTGCCAGCAGCCAAGAGGGTAGCGGGGGGTACAATGAGCAGTTCTTC; CDR3 protein: CASSQEGSGGYNEQFF
clone size: -; V gene: TRBV27; J gene: TRBJ1-1; D gene: -; CDR3 DNA: TGTGCCAGCAGTTTATCCGGGGACACTGAAGCTTTCTTT; CDR3 protein: CASSLSGDTEAFF
clone size: -; V gene: TRBV11-3; J gene: TRBJ2-5; D gene: -; CDR3 DNA: TGTGCCAGCAGCTTAGATTTCGGCAGGCAAGAGACCCAGTACTTC; CDR3 protein: CASSLDFGRQETQYF
clone size: -; V gene: TRBV5-1; J gene: TRBJ2-2; D gene: -; CDR3 DNA: TGCGCCAGCAAAACGGGAGTAACGAACACCGGGGAGCTGTTTTTT; CDR3 protein: CASKTGVTNTGELFF
clone size: -; V gene: TRBV6-1; J gene: TRBJ1-2; D gene: -; CDR3 DNA: TGTGCCATCAGTGAGTCGACAGGTCCTAACTATGGCTACACCTTC; CDR3 protein: CAISESTGPNYGYTF
clone size: few; V gene: TRBV2; J gene: TRBJ2-2; D gene: -; CDR3 DNA: TGTGCCAGCAAGGGGCGGCAGGGGAAAACCGGGGAGCTGTTTTTT; CDR3 protein: CASKGRQGKTGELFF
clone size: -; V gene: TRBV28; J gene: TRBJ1-1; D gene: -; CDR3 DNA: TGTGCTATCTCAGGGAACACTGAAGCTTTCTTT; CDR3 protein: CAISGNTEAFF
clone size: -; V gene: TRBV24-1; J gene: TRBJ2-2; D gene: -; CDR3 DNA: TGTGCCAGCAGACGGGCCCTGGGTCCCGGGGAGCTGTTTTTT; CDR3 protein: CASRRALGPGELFF
clone size: -; V gene: TRBV12-3/TRBV12-4; J gene: TRBJ2-2; D gene: -; CDR3 DNA: TGTGCCAGCAGGTTCGGCGGGGCGAACACCGGGGAGCTGTTTTTT; CDR3 protein: CASRFGGANTGELFF
clone size: -; V gene: TRBV5-4; J gene: TRBJ2-7; D gene: -; CDR3 DNA: TGTGCCAGCAGCTCAGGGGCTATCAACGAGCAGTACTTC; CDR3 protein: CASSSGAINEQYF
clone size: -; V gene: TRBV6-5; J gene: TRBJ2-3; D gene: TRBD2; CDR3 DNA: TGTGCCAGCAGTTACGGCGGGAGTCGCACAGATACGCAGTATTTT; CDR3 protein: CASSYGGSRTDTQYF
clone size: once; V gene: TRBV30; J gene: TRBJ1-1; D gene: TRBD1; CDR3 DNA: TGTGCCTGGAATCGTAAGGGGGCGGACACTGAAGCTTTCTTT; CDR3 protein: CAWNRKGADTEAFF